This TCR beta chain was observed in a study of T cell changes during pregnancy in multiple sclerosis. V lost 4 bases to trimming and J lost 5 bases; unmatched junction nucleotides: 10. Looked up from germline, CDR1 is SGHNT and CDR2 is YYREEE (reference sequence). CDR3 length equals 15 residues. Measured with immunoSEQ multiplex PCR; TCRdb has only the in-frame clones, and not every one. The sample shows some 90,000 clones, about nine tenths of them seen only once. The receptor was derived from a female donor in good health, enrolled as a control in a pregnancy study. The rearrangement links TRBV5-4 to TRBJ2-5; the match to TRBD1 covers 8 bases. The source material was peripheral blood, sampled after pregnancy. The CDR3 protein is CASSPPDREWETQYF. CDR3 nucleotides: TGTGCCAGCAGCCCCCCGGACAGGGAGTGGGAGACCCAGTACTTC.